The T cell receptor (beta chain) under discussion was sequenced for a study of T cells in tuberculosis. Study overall: T cells were selected with CD1B tetramers loaded with glucose monomycolate.

Assay: immunoSEQ multiplex PCR; the TCRdb copy retains only in-frame clones and omits some. The sample contains more than 70,000 clones, approximately 91% of which appear only once. Per the germline V gene, CDR1 is LNHNV and CDR2 is YYDKDF (reference sequence). This CDR3 region has 15 residues. V dropped 2 bases and J dropped 6; count of bases not matched to a gene: 7. Findings and caveats of the study: The stringent gate may have excluded weak CD1B-GMM tetramer binders.

Thawed, overnight-rested PBMC were stained with GMM-loaded CD1B tetramer, viability dye and anti-CD3, then sorted. The CD1B tetramers carried C32 glucose monomycolate purified from Rhodococcus equi. The sequenced sample was CD1b-GMM tetramer-negative cells sorted from PBMCs. This TCR derives from an adult woman with latent tuberculosis. The V and J genes are TRBV15 and TRBJ1-3, with TRBD1 matching 7 bases. The DNA for the CDR3 is TGTGCCACCAGCAGAAACAGGGGATTAGAAAACACCATATATTTT. This codes for CATSRNRGLENTIYF. Drawing the rest from reference TRBV15 and TRBJ1-3, the complete variable domain is DAMVIQNPRYQVTQFGKPVTLSCSQTLNHNVMYWYQQKSSQAPKLLFHYYDKDFNNEADTPDNFQSRRPNTSFCFLDIRSPGLGDTAMYLCATSRNRGLENTIYFGEGSWLTVV.